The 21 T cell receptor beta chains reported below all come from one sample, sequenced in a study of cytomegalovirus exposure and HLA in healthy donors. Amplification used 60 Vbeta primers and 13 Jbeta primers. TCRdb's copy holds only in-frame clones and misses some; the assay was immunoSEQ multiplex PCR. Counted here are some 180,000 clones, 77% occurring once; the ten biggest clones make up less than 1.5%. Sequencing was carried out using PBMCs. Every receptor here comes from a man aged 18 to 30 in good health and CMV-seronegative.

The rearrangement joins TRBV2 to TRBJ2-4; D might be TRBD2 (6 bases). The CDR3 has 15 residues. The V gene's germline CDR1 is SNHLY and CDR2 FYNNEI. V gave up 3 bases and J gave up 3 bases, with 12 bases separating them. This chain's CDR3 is CASSEAMRGKNIQYF. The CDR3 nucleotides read TGTGCCAGCAGTGAGGCAATGCGGGGCAAAAACATTCAGTACTTC.

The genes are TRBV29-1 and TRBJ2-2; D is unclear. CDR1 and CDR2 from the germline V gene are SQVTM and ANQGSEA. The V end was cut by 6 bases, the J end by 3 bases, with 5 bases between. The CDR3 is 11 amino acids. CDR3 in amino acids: CSVGYTGELFF. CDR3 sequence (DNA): TGCAGCGTCGGTTACACCGGGGAGCTGTTTTTT.

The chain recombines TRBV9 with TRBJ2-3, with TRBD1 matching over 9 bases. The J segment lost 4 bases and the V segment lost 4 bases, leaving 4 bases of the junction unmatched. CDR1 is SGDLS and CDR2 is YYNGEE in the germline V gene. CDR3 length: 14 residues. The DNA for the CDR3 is TGTGCCAGCAGCTCCGGGACAGGGCCAGATACGCAGTATTTT. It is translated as CASSSGTGPDTQYF. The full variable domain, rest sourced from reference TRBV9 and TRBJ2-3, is DSGVTQTPKHLITATGQRVTLRCSPRSGDLSVYWYQQSLDQGLQFLIQYYNGEERAKGNILERFSAQQFPDLHSELNLSSLELGDSALYFCASSSGTGPDTQYFGPGTRLTVL.

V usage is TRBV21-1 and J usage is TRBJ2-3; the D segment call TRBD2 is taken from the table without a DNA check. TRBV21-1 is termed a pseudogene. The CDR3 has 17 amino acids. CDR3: CASSKGASGEVTDTQYF. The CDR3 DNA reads TGTGCCAGCAGCAAGGGTGCTAGCGGGGAAGTCACAGATACGCAGTATTTT.

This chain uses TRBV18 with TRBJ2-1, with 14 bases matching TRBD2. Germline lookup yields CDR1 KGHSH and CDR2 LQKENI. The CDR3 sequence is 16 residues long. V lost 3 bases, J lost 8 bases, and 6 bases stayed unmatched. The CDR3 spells CASSPTSGRARDEQFF. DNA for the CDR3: TGTGCCAGCTCACCGACTAGCGGGAGGGCCCGGGATGAGCAGTTCTTC.

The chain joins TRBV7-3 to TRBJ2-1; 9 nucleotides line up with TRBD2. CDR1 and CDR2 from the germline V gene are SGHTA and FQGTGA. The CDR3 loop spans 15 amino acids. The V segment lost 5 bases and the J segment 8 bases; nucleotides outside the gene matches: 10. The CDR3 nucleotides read TGTGCCAGCAGCCCCCAACTAGCGGGTAGGGATGAGCAGTTCTTC. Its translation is CASSPQLAGRDEQFF.

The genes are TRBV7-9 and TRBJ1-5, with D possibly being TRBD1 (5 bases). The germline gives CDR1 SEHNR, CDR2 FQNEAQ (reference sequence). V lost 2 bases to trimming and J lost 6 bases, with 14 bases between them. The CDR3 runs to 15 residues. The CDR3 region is CASSLSGGVGQPQHF. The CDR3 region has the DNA TGTGCCAGCAGCTTATCGGGGGGTGTCGGTCAGCCCCAGCATTTT. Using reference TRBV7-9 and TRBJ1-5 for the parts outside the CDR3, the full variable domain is DTGVSQNPRHKITKRGQNVTFRCDPISEHNRLYWYRQTLGQGPEFLTYFQNEAQLEKSRLLSDRFSAERPKGSFSTLEIQRTEQGDSAMYLCASSLSGGVGQPQHFGDGTRLSIL.

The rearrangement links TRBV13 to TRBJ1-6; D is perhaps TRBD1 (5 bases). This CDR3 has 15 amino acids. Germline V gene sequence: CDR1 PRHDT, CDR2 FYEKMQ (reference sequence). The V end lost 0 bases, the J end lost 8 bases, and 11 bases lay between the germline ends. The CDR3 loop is CASSLGRASYSPLHF. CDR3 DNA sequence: TGTGCCAGCAGCTTAGGCAGGGCGTCCTATTCACCCCTCCACTTT.

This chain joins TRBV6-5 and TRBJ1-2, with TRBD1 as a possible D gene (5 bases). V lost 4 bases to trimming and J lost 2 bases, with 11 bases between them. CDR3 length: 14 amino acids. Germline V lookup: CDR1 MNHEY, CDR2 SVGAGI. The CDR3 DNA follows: TGTGCCAGCAGTTCTGTGACAGCCAACTATGGCTACACCTTC. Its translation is CASSSVTANYGYTF.

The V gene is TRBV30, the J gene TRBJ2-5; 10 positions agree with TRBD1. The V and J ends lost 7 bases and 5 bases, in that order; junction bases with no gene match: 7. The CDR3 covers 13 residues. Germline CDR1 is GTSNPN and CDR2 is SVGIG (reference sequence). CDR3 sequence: CASWDRGRETQYF. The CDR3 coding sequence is TGTGCCTCTTGGGACAGGGGAAGGGAGACCCAGTACTTC. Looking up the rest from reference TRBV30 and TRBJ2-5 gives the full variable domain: SQTIHQWPATLVQPVGSPLSLECTVEGTSNPNLYWYRQAAGRGLQLLFYSVGIGQISSEVPQNLSASRPQDRQFILSSKKLLLSDSGFYLCASWDRGRETQYFGPGTRLLVL.

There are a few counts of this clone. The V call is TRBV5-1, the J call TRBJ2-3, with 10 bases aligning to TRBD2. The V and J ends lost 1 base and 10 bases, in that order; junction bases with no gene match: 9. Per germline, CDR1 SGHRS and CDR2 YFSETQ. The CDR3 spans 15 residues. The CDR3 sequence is CASSLLGTSDNPQYF. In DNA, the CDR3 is TGCGCCAGCAGCTTGTTAGGGACTAGCGATAACCCGCAGTATTTT.

CDR3 bases: TGTGCCATCAGTGGTAGAACTAGCGGCACAGATACGCAGTATTTT. Translated: CAISGRTSGTDTQYF. This chain joins TRBV10-3 and TRBJ2-3; 7 nucleotides match TRBD2. V dropped 4 bases and J dropped 1; count of bases not matched to a gene: 5. This CDR3 is built from 15 residues. The germline CDR1 and CDR2 sequences are ENHRY and SYGVKD.

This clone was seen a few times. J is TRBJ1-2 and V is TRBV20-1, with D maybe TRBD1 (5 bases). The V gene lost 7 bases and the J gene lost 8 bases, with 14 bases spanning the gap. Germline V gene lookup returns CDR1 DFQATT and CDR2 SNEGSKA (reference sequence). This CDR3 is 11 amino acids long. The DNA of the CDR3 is TGCAGTGTGGGGCGGCCGGGCGGCTACACCTTC. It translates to CSVGRPGGYTF.

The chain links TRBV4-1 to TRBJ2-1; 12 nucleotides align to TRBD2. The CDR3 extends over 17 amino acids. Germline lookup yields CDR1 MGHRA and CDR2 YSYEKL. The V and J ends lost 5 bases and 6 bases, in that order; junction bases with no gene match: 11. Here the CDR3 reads CASSLGRGLAGSNEQFF. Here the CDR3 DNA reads TGCGCCAGCAGCTTAGGACGAGGACTAGCGGGAAGCAATGAGCAGTTCTTC.

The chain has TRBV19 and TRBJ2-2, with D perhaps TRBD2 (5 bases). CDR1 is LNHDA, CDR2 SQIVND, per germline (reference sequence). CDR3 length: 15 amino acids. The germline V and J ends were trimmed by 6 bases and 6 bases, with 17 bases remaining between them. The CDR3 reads CASRLGYSGAGELFF. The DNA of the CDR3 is TGTGCCAGTAGATTGGGGTACAGCGGCGCCGGGGAGCTGTTTTTT.

For the CDR3, the DNA is TGTGCCAGCAGCTTACGGGGACTAGGAGCGGGCGCAGATACGCAGTATTTT. Its protein product is CASSLRGLGAGADTQYF. This rearrangement joins TRBV7-2 to TRBJ2-3, with TRBD2 matching over 8 bases. The J segment lost 4 bases and the V segment lost 2 bases, leaving 11 bases of the junction unmatched. This CDR3 has 17 residues. The germline V gene encodes CDR1 SGHTA and CDR2 FQGNSA. Variable domain in full (rest from reference TRBV7-2 and TRBJ2-3): GAGVSQSPSNKVTEKGKDVELRCDPISGHTALYWYRQSLGQGLEFLIYFQGNSAPDKSGLPSDRFSAERTGGSVSTLTIQRTQQEDSAVYLCASSLRGLGAGADTQYFGPGTRLTVL.

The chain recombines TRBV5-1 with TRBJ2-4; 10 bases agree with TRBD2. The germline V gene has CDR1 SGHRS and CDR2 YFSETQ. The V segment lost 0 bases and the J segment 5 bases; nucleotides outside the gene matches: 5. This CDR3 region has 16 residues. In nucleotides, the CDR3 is TGCGCCAGCAGCTTGGGTCCAGCGGGGGGGCAAAACATTCAGTACTTC. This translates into CASSLGPAGGQNIQYF.

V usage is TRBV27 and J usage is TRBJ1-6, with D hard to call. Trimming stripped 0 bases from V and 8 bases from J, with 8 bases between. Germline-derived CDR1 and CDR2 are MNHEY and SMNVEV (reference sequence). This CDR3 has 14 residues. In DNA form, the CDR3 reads TGTGCCAGCAGTTTATCGGCGGGATATTCACCCCTCCACTTT. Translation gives CASSLSAGYSPLHF.

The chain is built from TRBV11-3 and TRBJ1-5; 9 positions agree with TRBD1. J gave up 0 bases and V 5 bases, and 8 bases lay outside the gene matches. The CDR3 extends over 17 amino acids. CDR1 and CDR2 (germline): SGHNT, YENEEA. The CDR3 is CASSLGQGPYSNQPQHF. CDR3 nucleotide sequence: TGTGCCAGCAGCCTAGGACAGGGGCCCTATAGCAATCAGCCCCAGCATTTT.

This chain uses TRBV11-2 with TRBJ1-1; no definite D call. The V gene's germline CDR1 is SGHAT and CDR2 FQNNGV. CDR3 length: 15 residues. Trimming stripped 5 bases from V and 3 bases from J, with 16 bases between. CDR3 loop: CASSPWGALDTEAFF. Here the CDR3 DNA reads TGTGCCAGCAGCCCATGGGGAGCGTTGGACACTGAAGCTTTCTTT.

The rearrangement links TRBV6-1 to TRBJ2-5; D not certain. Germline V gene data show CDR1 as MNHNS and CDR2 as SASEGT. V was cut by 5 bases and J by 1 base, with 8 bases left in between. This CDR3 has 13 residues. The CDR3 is CASSPDFQETQYF. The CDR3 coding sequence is TGTGCCAGCAGTCCCGACTTCCAAGAGACCCAGTACTTC.